A selection of T cell receptor beta chains follows, all from one sample in a study of T-cell memory formation after mild COVID-19. In TCRdb, the 5' RACE reads were re-called with MiXCR into one record per CDR3 protein. The repertoire holds just under 550,000 distinct CDR3 sequences, roughly 22% seen once, with about an eighth in the top ten. Sequencing was carried out using PBMCs or a T cell subset sorted from them (not recorded which). The receptors derive from an adult woman who had mild COVID-19 (a few samples of this study predate the infection). Cell type and time point are not known. Both conserved end residues are part of each CDR3. A D gene is named only where the DNA matches it firmly. Expanded clones are given a class, and other clones once, few, many or no size at all.

clone_size: -; cdr3_length: 15; j_call: TRBJ1-2; v_call: TRBV6-5; d_call: TRBD1; cdr3_nt: TGTGCCAGCAGTTATAATACAGGGGGAGACTATGGCTACACCTTC; cdr3_aa: CASSYNTGGDYGYTF
clone_size: -; cdr3_length: 15; j_call: TRBJ1-1; v_call: TRBV7-2; d_call: -; cdr3_nt: TGTGCCAGCAGCGGGACGTTGGCCTTGAACACTGAAGCTTTCTTT; cdr3_aa: CASSGTLALNTEAFF
clone_size: -; cdr3_length: 11; j_call: TRBJ1-2; v_call: TRBV6-5; d_call: TRBD1; cdr3_nt: TGTGCCAGCCAGGGGGGCCGTGGCTACACCTTC; cdr3_aa: CASQGGRGYTF
clone_size: few; cdr3_length: 12; j_call: TRBJ1-1; v_call: TRBV5-1; d_call: -; cdr3_nt: TGCGCCAGCAGCTTGGATTCGGTTGAAGCTTTCTTT; cdr3_aa: CASSLDSVEAFF
clone_size: -; cdr3_length: 15; j_call: TRBJ2-7; v_call: TRBV4-1; d_call: -; cdr3_nt: TGCGCCAGCAGCCAAGGGCCCCAACAGGGAGACGAGCAGTACTTC; cdr3_aa: CASSQGPQQGDEQYF
clone_size: few; cdr3_length: 11; j_call: TRBJ1-1; v_call: TRBV20-1; d_call: -; cdr3_nt: TGCAGTGCCCAGGGAACCAGTGAAGCTTTCTTT; cdr3_aa: CSAQGTSEAFF
clone_size: few; cdr3_length: 14; j_call: TRBJ1-5; v_call: TRBV12-3/TRBV12-4; d_call: -; cdr3_nt: TGTGCCAGCAGGTCGGGGGGGGCGAATCAGCCCCAGCATTTT; cdr3_aa: CASRSGGANQPQHF
clone_size: -; cdr3_length: 15; j_call: TRBJ2-7; v_call: TRBV4-3; d_call: -; cdr3_nt: TGCGCCAGCAGCCAAGATTACTCACCTTTGACTGAGCAGTACTTC; cdr3_aa: CASSQDYSPLTEQYF
clone_size: -; cdr3_length: 14; j_call: TRBJ2-7; v_call: TRBV6-6; d_call: -; cdr3_nt: TGTGCCAGCAGTCCCGTGGGGAGGCCCTACGAGCAGTACTTC; cdr3_aa: CASSPVGRPYEQYF
clone_size: -; cdr3_length: 15; j_call: TRBJ1-5; v_call: TRBV20-1; d_call: TRBD1; cdr3_nt: TGCAGTGCGATCCGGGACAGCGGAACCAATCAGCCCCAGCATTTT; cdr3_aa: CSAIRDSGTNQPQHF
clone_size: few; cdr3_length: 16; j_call: TRBJ1-1; v_call: TRBV3-1; d_call: TRBD1; cdr3_nt: TGTGCCAGCAGCCAAGATTATGGGACAGGGTACACTGAAGCTTTCTTT; cdr3_aa: CASSQDYGTGYTEAFF
clone_size: once; cdr3_length: 16; j_call: TRBJ2-3; v_call: TRBV7-2; d_call: -; cdr3_nt: TGTGCCAGCAGCTTTACCGGGACTGGGTTCCCAGATACGCAGTATTTT; cdr3_aa: CASSFTGTGFPDTQYF
clone_size: once; cdr3_length: 15; j_call: TRBJ2-3; v_call: TRBV7-9; d_call: TRBD2; cdr3_nt: TGTGCCAGCAGCTGGGCAGTTAGCGGGACAGATACGCAGTATTTT; cdr3_aa: CASSWAVSGTDTQYF
clone_size: -; cdr3_length: 13; j_call: TRBJ2-7; v_call: TRBV20-1; d_call: TRBD1; cdr3_nt: TGCAGTGCCTCCGGGACAGATTCCTACGAGCAGTACTTC; cdr3_aa: CSASGTDSYEQYF
clone_size: few; cdr3_length: 16; j_call: TRBJ2-7; v_call: TRBV12-3/TRBV12-4; d_call: TRBD2; cdr3_nt: TGTGCCAGCAGTTTATCCCGAGCGGGAGCCCCCTACGAGCAGTACTTC; cdr3_aa: CASSLSRAGAPYEQYF
clone_size: -; cdr3_length: 17; j_call: TRBJ1-2; v_call: TRBV3-1; d_call: -; cdr3_nt: TGTGCCAGCAGCCAAGATTTGTCCAACCGCCCGGGCTATGGCTACACCTTC; cdr3_aa: CASSQDLSNRPGYGYTF
clone_size: few; cdr3_length: 14; j_call: TRBJ2-7; v_call: TRBV12-3/TRBV12-4; d_call: TRBD2; cdr3_nt: TGTGCCAGCAAACTAGCGGGAGGCACCTACGAGCAGTACTTC; cdr3_aa: CASKLAGGTYEQYF
clone_size: -; cdr3_length: 11; j_call: TRBJ2-5; v_call: TRBV6-2/TRBV6-3; d_call: -; cdr3_nt: TGTGCCAGCAGTCCCCGTCAGACCCAGTACTTC; cdr3_aa: CASSPRQTQYF
clone_size: many; cdr3_length: 12; j_call: TRBJ2-1; v_call: TRBV5-1; d_call: -; cdr3_nt: TGCGCCAGCAGCTTGAATAACAATGAGCAGTTCTTC; cdr3_aa: CASSLNNNEQFF
clone_size: -; cdr3_length: 16; j_call: TRBJ2-2; v_call: TRBV7-3; d_call: TRBD2; cdr3_nt: TGTGCCAGCAGCGCAGAACTAGCGGGGTCCACCGGGGAGCTGTTTTTT; cdr3_aa: CASSAELAGSTGELFF
clone_size: many; cdr3_length: 15; j_call: TRBJ2-1; v_call: TRBV7-8; d_call: TRBD2; cdr3_nt: TGTGCCAGCAGCTTATTAGGACTAGCGGGAGGTGAGCAGTTCTTC; cdr3_aa: CASSLLGLAGGEQFF
clone_size: few; cdr3_length: 15; j_call: TRBJ2-1; v_call: TRBV7-2; d_call: -; cdr3_nt: TGTGCCAGCAGCTTAGCGGCAGGGAGTTTCAATGAGCAGTTCTTC; cdr3_aa: CASSLAAGSFNEQFF
clone_size: -; cdr3_length: 16; j_call: TRBJ2-2; v_call: TRBV11-3; d_call: -; cdr3_nt: TGTGCCAGCAGCCTCCGGGACTCCGGCTTCGCCGGGGAGCTGTTTTTT; cdr3_aa: CASSLRDSGFAGELFF
clone_size: -; cdr3_length: 15; j_call: TRBJ2-7; v_call: TRBV4-3; d_call: TRBD2; cdr3_nt: TGCGCCAGCAGCCATTACGCTAGCGGAACCTACGAGCAGTACTTC; cdr3_aa: CASSHYASGTYEQYF
clone_size: -; cdr3_length: 13; j_call: TRBJ2-1; v_call: TRBV2; d_call: -; cdr3_nt: TGTGCCAGCAGTGGTCTTGCGAGGGTTGAGCAGTTCTTC; cdr3_aa: CASSGLARVEQFF
clone_size: -; cdr3_length: 16; j_call: TRBJ1-1; v_call: TRBV5-1; d_call: -; cdr3_nt: TGCGCCAGCAGCTCCCTAAACCGGCCGGGTTGGACTGAAGCTTTCTTT; cdr3_aa: CASSSLNRPGWTEAFF
clone_size: few; cdr3_length: 16; j_call: TRBJ1-1; v_call: TRBV30; d_call: TRBD1; cdr3_nt: TGTGCCTGGAGATCCGGGACAGGGGGCCGGGGCACTGAAGCTTTCTTT; cdr3_aa: CAWRSGTGGRGTEAFF
clone_size: -; cdr3_length: 17; j_call: TRBJ2-3; v_call: TRBV4-3; d_call: TRBD2; cdr3_nt: TGCGCCAGCAGCCCGCTAGCGGGAGGGCCTGGGAAAGATACGCAGTATTTT; cdr3_aa: CASSPLAGGPGKDTQYF
clone_size: few; cdr3_length: 16; j_call: TRBJ1-2; v_call: TRBV18; d_call: -; cdr3_nt: TGTGCCAGCTCACCACCGCCCGGGGCGATCAACTATGGCTACACCTTC; cdr3_aa: CASSPPPGAINYGYTF
clone_size: few; cdr3_length: 14; j_call: TRBJ2-1; v_call: TRBV4-2; d_call: TRBD2; cdr3_nt: TGTGCCAGCAGCCAGGCTAGCGGGAGGAATGAGCAGTTCTTC; cdr3_aa: CASSQASGRNEQFF
clone_size: -; cdr3_length: 14; j_call: TRBJ1-4; v_call: TRBV24-1; d_call: TRBD1; cdr3_nt: TGTGCCACCAGAAATGACAGGGGGTGCGAAAAACTGTTTTTT; cdr3_aa: CATRNDRGCEKLFF
clone_size: -; cdr3_length: 15; j_call: TRBJ1-1; v_call: TRBV19; d_call: -; cdr3_nt: TGTGCCAGTAGTCCCGATGGGACACCTAACACTGAAGCTTTCTTT; cdr3_aa: CASSPDGTPNTEAFF
clone_size: few; cdr3_length: 13; j_call: TRBJ2-1; v_call: TRBV7-3; d_call: -; cdr3_nt: TGTGCCAGCACCTCCCCCCAGAGCAATGAGCAGTTCTTC; cdr3_aa: CASTSPQSNEQFF
clone_size: few; cdr3_length: 13; j_call: TRBJ2-7; v_call: TRBV7-9; d_call: -; cdr3_nt: TGTGCCAGTCGGGGGGCGTCTGAGGGCGAGCAGTACTTC; cdr3_aa: CASRGASEGEQYF
clone_size: -; cdr3_length: 16; j_call: TRBJ2-1; v_call: TRBV30; d_call: -; cdr3_nt: TGTGCCTGGAGTGAGAAAAAAGGTGGATTTTTGGATGAGCAGTTCTTC; cdr3_aa: CAWSEKKGGFLDEQFF
clone_size: -; cdr3_length: 15; j_call: TRBJ2-7; v_call: TRBV2; d_call: TRBD2; cdr3_nt: TGTGCCAGCAGCGTCGGGGCTAGCGGGATCTACGAGCAGTACTTC; cdr3_aa: CASSVGASGIYEQYF
clone_size: few; cdr3_length: 16; j_call: TRBJ2-3; v_call: TRBV30; d_call: TRBD2; cdr3_nt: TGTGCCTGGAGCGTGGGACTAGCGGGGGGCACAGATACGCAGTATTTT; cdr3_aa: CAWSVGLAGGTDTQYF
clone_size: few; cdr3_length: 15; j_call: TRBJ1-5; v_call: TRBV12-3/TRBV12-4; d_call: TRBD1; cdr3_nt: TGTGCCAGCAGCGGGACAGGGACAGCAGATCAGCCCCAGCATTTT; cdr3_aa: CASSGTGTADQPQHF
clone_size: -; cdr3_length: 17; j_call: TRBJ2-7; v_call: TRBV10-3; d_call: -; cdr3_nt: TGTGCCATCAGTGAGTCCTCGGGGGCGGCTATTGGGTACGAGCAGTACTTC; cdr3_aa: CAISESSGAAIGYEQYF
clone_size: -; cdr3_length: 15; j_call: TRBJ2-1; v_call: TRBV6-4; d_call: -; cdr3_nt: TGTGCCAGCAGTGACTCAGTCAGCTCCTACAATGAGCAGTTCTTC; cdr3_aa: CASSDSVSSYNEQFF
clone_size: -; cdr3_length: 18; j_call: TRBJ2-3; v_call: TRBV12-3/TRBV12-4; d_call: TRBD2; cdr3_nt: TGTGCCAGCAGTGCCCATAAACCGGGACTAGGGGGCACAGATACGCAGTATTTT; cdr3_aa: CASSAHKPGLGGTDTQYF
clone_size: -; cdr3_length: 14; j_call: TRBJ1-2; v_call: TRBV6-4; d_call: -; cdr3_nt: TGTGCCAGCAGTGACTCATGGTCCCCATATGGCTACACCTTC; cdr3_aa: CASSDSWSPYGYTF
clone_size: -; cdr3_length: 15; j_call: TRBJ2-2; v_call: TRBV7-8; d_call: -; cdr3_nt: TGTGCCAGCAGACCGCCCGGGGACGGGACCGGGGAGCTGTTTTTT; cdr3_aa: CASRPPGDGTGELFF
clone_size: many; cdr3_length: 11; j_call: TRBJ2-2; v_call: TRBV12-3/TRBV12-4; d_call: -; cdr3_nt: TGTGCCAGCAGTTTCCTAGGCGAGCTGTTTTTT; cdr3_aa: CASSFLGELFF
clone_size: many; cdr3_length: 14; j_call: TRBJ1-5; v_call: TRBV12-3/TRBV12-4; d_call: -; cdr3_nt: TGTGCCAGCAGACCCGGCGGGGGGAATCAGCCCCAGCATTTT; cdr3_aa: CASRPGGGNQPQHF
clone_size: few; cdr3_length: 19; j_call: TRBJ2-4; v_call: TRBV10-3; d_call: -; cdr3_nt: TGTGCCATCACCCTAAAGACTTTCCGCCGATACAAAGCCAAAAACATTCAGTACTTC; cdr3_aa: CAITLKTFRRYKAKNIQYF
clone_size: few; cdr3_length: 15; j_call: TRBJ2-1; v_call: TRBV6-5; d_call: TRBD2; cdr3_nt: TGTGCCAGCAGGTCCGGGACTAGCGGGTACAATGAGCAGTTCTTC; cdr3_aa: CASRSGTSGYNEQFF
clone_size: few; cdr3_length: 17; j_call: TRBJ2-6; v_call: TRBV6-6; d_call: TRBD1; cdr3_nt: TGTGCCAGCAGCCTTGGACAGGTCTCGACTGGGGCCAACGTCCTGACTTTC; cdr3_aa: CASSLGQVSTGANVLTF